The 2 T cell receptor beta chains given below trace back to one sample, sequenced in a study of patients and donors after allogeneic stem cell transplantation. TCRdb processed the RT-PCR reads anew with MiXCR; each CDR3 protein has one entry. The sample holds 150,000 to 200,000 distinct CDR3 sequences; approximately 31% are singletons and the top ten take approximately 3.5%. The sequencing input was blood, either unsorted or a sorted T cell fraction (not recorded which). These receptors were taken from a human donor who was either an allogeneic HSCT recipient or a stem cell or donor lymphocyte infusion donor (not recorded which). It is not recorded whose cells these are; they may come from a transplant donor.

The chain has TRBV12-3 or TRBV12-4 and TRBJ1-5; no firm D call. With 5 bases removed from V and 2 bases from J, the gap between germline ends came to 10 bases. The CDR3 loop spans 14 amino acids. DNA of the CDR3: TGTGCCAGCAGTCCAGTTTGGGGCAATCAGCCCCAGCATTTT. This sequence encodes CASSPVWGNQPQHF.

There are a few counts of this clonotype. CDR3 sequence reads: CASSHEGLAGVYEQYF. The CDR3 nucleotides are TGTGCCAGCAGCCACGAGGGGCTAGCGGGAGTCTACGAGCAGTACTTC. The chain joins TRBV3-1 to TRBJ2-7; 10 nucleotides line up with TRBD2. In germline, CDR1 is LGHDT, CDR2 YNNKEL (reference sequence). After removal of 3 bases from V and 3 bases from J, the junction contained 8 bases not matched to a gene. CDR3 length equals 16 residues.